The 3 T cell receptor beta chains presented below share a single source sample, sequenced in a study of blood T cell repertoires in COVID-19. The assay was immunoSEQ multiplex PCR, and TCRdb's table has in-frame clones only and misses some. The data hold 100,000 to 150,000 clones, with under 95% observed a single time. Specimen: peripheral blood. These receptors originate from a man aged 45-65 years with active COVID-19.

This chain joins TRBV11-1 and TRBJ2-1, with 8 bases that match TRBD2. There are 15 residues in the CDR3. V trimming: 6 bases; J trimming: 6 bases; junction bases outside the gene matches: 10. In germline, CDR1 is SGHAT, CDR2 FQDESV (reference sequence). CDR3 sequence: CASRPGLDLVNEQFF. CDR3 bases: TGTGCCAGCAGGCCGGGACTAGATCTCGTCAATGAGCAGTTCTTC.

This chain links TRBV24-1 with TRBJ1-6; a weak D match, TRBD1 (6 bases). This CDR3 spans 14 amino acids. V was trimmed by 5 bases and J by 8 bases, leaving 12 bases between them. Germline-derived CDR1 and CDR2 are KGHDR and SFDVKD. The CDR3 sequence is CATSGDRLHSPLHF. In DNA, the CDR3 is TGTGCCACCAGTGGCGACAGGCTGCATTCACCCCTCCACTTT.

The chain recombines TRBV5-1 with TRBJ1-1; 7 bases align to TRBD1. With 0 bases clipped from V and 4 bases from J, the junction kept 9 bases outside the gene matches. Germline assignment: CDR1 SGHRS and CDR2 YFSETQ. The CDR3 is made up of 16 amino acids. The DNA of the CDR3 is TGCGCCAGCAGCTTGGGGGCAGGGGGAGTTGGCACTGAAGCTTTCTTT. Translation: CASSLGAGGVGTEAFF. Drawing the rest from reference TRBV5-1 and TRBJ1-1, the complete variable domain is KAGVTQTPRYLIKTRGQQVTLSCSPISGHRSVSWYQQTPGQGLQFLFEYFSETQRNKGNFPGRFSGRQFSNSRSEMNVSTLELGDSALYLCASSLGAGGVGTEAFFGQGTRLTVV.